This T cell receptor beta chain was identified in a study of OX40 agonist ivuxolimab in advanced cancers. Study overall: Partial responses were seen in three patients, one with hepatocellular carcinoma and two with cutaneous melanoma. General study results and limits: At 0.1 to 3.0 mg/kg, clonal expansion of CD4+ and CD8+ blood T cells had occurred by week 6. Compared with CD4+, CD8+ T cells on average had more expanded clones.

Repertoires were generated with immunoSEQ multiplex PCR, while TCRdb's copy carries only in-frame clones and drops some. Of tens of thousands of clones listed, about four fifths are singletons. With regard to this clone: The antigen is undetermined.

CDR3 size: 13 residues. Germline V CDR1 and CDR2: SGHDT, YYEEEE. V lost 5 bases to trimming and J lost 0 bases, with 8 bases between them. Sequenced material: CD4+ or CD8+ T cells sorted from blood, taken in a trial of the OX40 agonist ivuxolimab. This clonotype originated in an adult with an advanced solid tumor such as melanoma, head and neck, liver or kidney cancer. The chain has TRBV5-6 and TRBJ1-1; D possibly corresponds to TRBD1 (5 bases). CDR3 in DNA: TGTGCCAGCAGGGTGGGGCTGAACACTGAAGCTTTCTTT. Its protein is CASRVGLNTEAFF.